The 16 T cell receptor beta chains below were found in one sample sequenced in a study of shared clonotypes between healthy human individuals. Profiled with immunoSEQ multiplex PCR; TCRdb holds only in-frame clones, not every one. The table includes about 480,000 clones, 79% detected once. The sequencing input was PBMCs. The receptors stem from a woman between 40 and 50 years old in good health. Some clones in this sample may be carry-over from other donors' samples.

V and J are TRBV4-3 and TRBJ2-4; weak D call: TRBD1 (5 bases). Deletions cut 4 bases from V and 5 bases from J, with 9 bases between. This CDR3 is 13 amino acids long. Germline V lookup: CDR1 LGHNA, CDR2 YSLEER. CDR3 sequence reads: CASSLKGENIQYF. The DNA of the CDR3 is TGCGCCAGCAGCCTTAAAGGGGAAAACATTCAGTACTTC.

The V call is TRBV7-9, the J call TRBJ2-5, with 7 bases aligning to TRBD2. V shed 2 bases and J 4 bases; nucleotides not matched to a gene: 4. The CDR3 runs to 14 residues. Looked up from germline, CDR1 is SEHNR and CDR2 is FQNEAQ (reference sequence). The CDR3 bases are TGTGCCAGCAGCTTACTGGGGAGGGGAGAGACCCAGTACTTC. It is translated as CASSLLGRGETQYF. The full variable domain, in which reference TRBV7-9 and TRBJ2-5 provide the parts outside the CDR3, is DTGVSQNPRHKITKRGQNVTFRCDPISEHNRLYWYRQTLGQGPEFLTYFQNEAQLEKSRLLSDRFSAERPKGSFSTLEIQRTEQGDSAMYLCASSLLGRGETQYFGPGTRLLVL.

The V gene is TRBV18, the J gene TRBJ1-5; D is unresolved. The CDR3 consists of 16 residues. V was pared by 6 bases and J by 3 bases, with 18 bases between. Germline lookup yields CDR1 KGHSH and CDR2 LQKENI. CDR3 protein: CASSPAAGRPNQPQHF. The CDR3 coding sequence is TGTGCCAGCTCCCCCGCCGCTGGCAGGCCCAATCAGCCCCAGCATTTT.

This clone came up a few times. The V call is TRBV7-2, the J call TRBJ1-5; D gene unclear. This CDR3 spans 16 amino acids. Germline assignment: CDR1 SGHTA and CDR2 FQGNSA. V dropped 4 bases and J dropped 3 bases, with 16 bases sitting between them. The CDR3 sequence: CASSSGSLRYNQPQHF. The CDR3 coding sequence is TGTGCCAGCAGCTCCGGGTCCCTGAGATACAATCAGCCCCAGCATTTT.

This clone was counted only a few times. The V gene is TRBV6-4, the J gene TRBJ1-1; D uncertain. The CDR3 has 14 amino acids. V lost 9 bases, J lost 0 bases, and 14 bases lay in between. Germline V gene sequence: CDR1 MRHNA, CDR2 SNTAGT. CDR3 nucleotides: TGTGCCAGAGGTCATGTCGGGGTGAACACTGAAGCTTTCTTT. It encodes CARGHVGVNTEAFF.

The chain carries TRBV7-2 and TRBJ2-1, with D perhaps TRBD1 (5 bases). Germline V gives CDR1 SGHTA, CDR2 FQGNSA. The CDR3 has 13 residues. V lost 5 bases and J 4 bases, leaving 9 bases between the germline ends. CDR3 nucleotides: TGTGCCAGCAGCCAGGGATTATACAATGAGCAGTTCTTC. This encodes CASSQGLYNEQFF.

This clone showed up just a few times. V and J are TRBV25-1 and TRBJ2-1, with D possibly TRBD1 on 5 matching bases. The ends were cut back, 8 bases at V and 8 bases at J, with 19 bases in the middle. The CDR3 extends over 14 amino acids. Looked up from germline, CDR1 is MGHDK and CDR2 is SYGVNS. The CDR3 DNA reads as TGTGCCAGCCGTCAGGGTGGTTCTGTCGATGAGCAGTTCTTC. This sequence encodes CASRQGGSVDEQFF. Based on the CDR3 plus reference TRBV25-1 and TRBJ2-1, the full variable domain is EADIYQTPRYLVIGTGKKITLECSQTMGHDKMYWYQQDPGMELHLIHYSYGVNSTEKGDLSSESTVSRIRTEHFPLTLESARPSHTSQYLCASRQGGSVDEQFFGPGTRLTVL.

The chain has TRBV7-2 and TRBJ2-3; possibly TRBD2 for D (6 bases). The CDR3 runs to 15 residues. CDR1 and CDR2 from the germline V gene are SGHTA and FQGNSA. The germline V and J ends were trimmed by 1 base and 6 bases, with 14 bases remaining between them. The DNA for the CDR3 is TGTGCCAGCAGCTTAGATCCGGGAGTGGAGGATACGCAGTATTTT. Translation gives CASSLDPGVEDTQYF. Complete variable domain (other parts from reference TRBV7-2 and TRBJ2-3): GAGVSQSPSNKVTEKGKDVELRCDPISGHTALYWYRQSLGQGLEFLIYFQGNSAPDKSGLPSDRFSAERTGGSVSTLTIQRTQQEDSAVYLCASSLDPGVEDTQYFGPGTRLTVL.

The genes are TRBV10-3 and TRBJ2-2; 7 bases are shared with TRBD1. CDR3 length equals 14 residues. The germline V gene encodes CDR1 ENHRY and CDR2 SYGVKD. The junction had 3 bases not matched to a gene; V was cut back by 4 bases and J by 4 bases. The CDR3 nucleotides are TGTGCCATCAGTGCCTCAGGGGGCACCGGGGAGCTGTTTTTT. It specifies CAISASGGTGELFF.

V usage is TRBV2 and J usage is TRBJ2-2; no firm D call. Germline-derived CDR1 and CDR2 are SNHLY and FYNNEI. The CDR3 covers 14 residues. V lost 2 bases and J lost 4, with 8 bases in between. The CDR3 bases are TGTGCCAGCAGTGAAAGTCGGCTCACCGGGGAGCTGTTTTTT. Amino acid sequence: CASSESRLTGELFF.

The rearrangement links TRBV9 to TRBJ2-2; a weak D match, TRBD2 (6 bases). The CDR3 has 14 amino acids. Trimming removed 3 bases from V and 7 bases from J, with 13 bases in between. CDR1 SGDLS and CDR2 YYNGEE come from the germline V gene. The chain's CDR3 is CASSGGLGNGELFF. As DNA, the CDR3 is TGTGCCAGCAGCGGGGGACTGGGGAACGGGGAGCTGTTTTTT.

This clone was seen only once. The chain couples TRBV28 to TRBJ1-2; 9 bases map to TRBD1. CDR1 and CDR2 from the germline V gene are MDHEN and SYDVKM. V trimming: 7 bases; J trimming: 4 bases; junction bases outside the gene matches: 7. The CDR3 contains 14 residues. CDR3 sequence reads: CASNRDRERYGYTF. In nucleotides, the CDR3 is TGTGCCAGCAATCGGGACAGGGAGCGCTATGGCTACACCTTC.

The V and J genes are TRBV11-3 and TRBJ1-2; D gene unclear. The germline V and J ends were trimmed by 11 bases and 8 bases, with 24 bases remaining between them. Germline loops: CDR1 SGHNT, CDR2 YENEEA. This CDR3 is 14 amino acids long. CDR3 nucleotide sequence: TGTGCCGGCACGGGTGAGGACGCACGGGAAGGCTACACCTTC. Translated: CAGTGEDAREGYTF.

The chain is built from TRBV27 and TRBJ1-3; TRBD1 might be the D (5 bases). Trimming shortened V by 7 bases and J by 4 bases, and 14 bases separated the two germline ends. The CDR3 loop spans 14 amino acids. Germline V gene sequence: CDR1 MNHEY, CDR2 SMNVEV (reference sequence). CDR3 coding DNA: TGTGCCAGCAAGGGGAGCTCTTCCGGAAACACCATATATTTT. Translation: CASKGSSSGNTIYF.

V is TRBV18 and J is TRBJ1-5, with TRBD1 matching over 8 bases. J lost 4 bases, V lost 5 bases, and 7 bases had no gene match. Germline values: CDR1 KGHSH, CDR2 LQKENI. The CDR3 consists of 15 residues. The DNA of the CDR3 is TGTGCCAGCTCAGAAAGACAGGGGAGGAATCAGCCCCAGCATTTT. This sequence encodes CASSERQGRNQPQHF. The full variable domain, completed using reference TRBV18 and TRBJ1-5, is NAGVMQNPRHLVRRRGQEARLRCSPMKGHSHVYWYRQLPEEGLKFMVYLQKENIIDESGMPKERFSAEFPKEGPSILRIQQVVRGDSAAYFCASSERQGRNQPQHFGDGTRLSIL.

The genes are TRBV4-2 and TRBJ2-1, with TRBD2 matching over 13 bases. Germline CDR1 is LGHNA and CDR2 is YNFKEQ. There are 16 residues in the CDR3. V lost 4 bases and J lost 10; bases outside the gene matches: 10. The CDR3 DNA is TGTGCCAGCAGCCGAGGGGACGGGACTAGCGGGGAAGAGCAGTTCTTC. Protein sequence: CASSRGDGTSGEEQFF.